The entry below gives a single TCR beta chain sequence along with its context. TCRdb's table, derived via immunoSEQ multiplex PCR, lists solely in-frame clones and lacks some. Altogether around 470,000 clones are present, roughly 87% being singletons, with the ten largest covering around 0.9%. These data originate in a study of blood T cell repertoires in COVID-19. The CDR3 has 14 residues. V lost 3 bases and J 7 bases, leaving 16 bases between the germline ends. CDR1 is GTSNPN, CDR2 SVGIG, per germline (reference sequence). The rearrangement links TRBV30 to TRBJ2-1; D perhaps matches TRBD1 (6 bases). The sequence was collected from a man younger than 35 with COVID-19, enrolled during active disease. What was sequenced was peripheral blood. CDR3 in amino acids: CAWSALHRVNEQFF. The CDR3, as DNA: TGTGCCTGGAGCGCCCTCCACAGGGTGAATGAGCAGTTCTTC.